The entry below gives a single T cell receptor (beta chain) sequence along with its context. These data come from a study of T cell responses to AZD1222 COVID-19 vaccine. CDR3 length equals 14 residues. Trimming took 6 bases from V and 4 from J; bases not matched to a gene: 7. Germline V CDR1 and CDR2: WSHSY, SAAADI. Repertoires were generated with immunoSEQ multiplex PCR, while TCRdb's copy carries only in-frame clones and drops some. The sample includes some 130,000 clones, over 90% of them seen just once. The V gene is TRBV10-2, the J gene TRBJ1-2; 8 nucleotides align to TRBD1. Sequencing used peripheral blood, obtained on day 0 of AZD1222 vaccination. The receptor's source is an adult in good health. CDR3 residues: CASSKTGVGYGYTF. CDR3 coding DNA: TGCGCCAGCAGCAAGACAGGGGTAGGCTATGGCTACACCTTC.